This T cell receptor beta chain was observed in a study of T cell repertoires and HLA-DP antigens. Study-wide results and caveats: Naive and memory CD4+ repertoires were not analysed separately.

Worth noting for this clone: The antigen is undetermined.

This table comes from immunoSEQ multiplex PCR, and its TCRdb copy is limited to in-frame clones, with some not included. Of about 89,000 clones in the sample, approximately 86% were seen once. The V and J ends lost 6 bases and 2 bases respectively, with 14 bases between them. CDR3 size: 14 residues. Germline V gene sequence: CDR1 SGHRS, CDR2 YFSETQ. The clonotype originates from a man in his fifties or sixties in good health and CMV-seronegative. The rearrangement joins TRBV5-1 to TRBJ2-5; perhaps TRBD2 as D (6 bases). Sequenced input: CD4+ T cells from PBMCs. The CDR3 region has the DNA TGCGCCAGCACGGCGGGGCCGATGCAAGAGACCCAGTACTTC. Translation gives CASTAGPMQETQYF.